This T cell receptor beta chain was identified during a study of cytomegalovirus exposure and HLA in healthy donors. As for the study in general: In a later analysis, it was reported that the 110 or so validation repertoires had been produced on the same platform as the 600 to 850 repertoires belonging to the first cohort. Findings of the study overall: The study recorded over 150 TCR beta chains that were cytomegalovirus-associated. Both high specificity and high sensitivity reportedly marked the classifier's diagnosis of cytomegalovirus status.

Clones were read by immunoSEQ multiplex PCR, and TCRdb kept only the in-frame ones, dropping some. The sample includes fewer than 85,000 clones, roughly 95% of them seen just once. The validation cohort, a group of 100 to 150 subjects, included the donors and was separate from the approximately 650-subject first cohort. On this clone itself: Its antigen is not identified.

The CDR3 length is 19 residues. Germline V CDR1 and CDR2: PRHDT, FYEKMQ (reference sequence). V trimming: 5 bases; J trimming: 3 bases; junction bases outside the gene matches: 19. Material: PBMCs. This receptor was taken from a woman under 30 in good health and CMV-seronegative. This rearrangement joins TRBV13 to TRBJ1-5; 7 bases line up with TRBD1. CDR3 amino acids: CASSPWADRQTYDNQPQHF. The CDR3 DNA follows: TGTGCCAGCAGCCCTTGGGCGGACAGGCAGACATACGACAATCAGCCCCAGCATTTT.